The 9 T cell receptor beta chains reported below all come from one sample, sequenced in a study of cytomegalovirus exposure and HLA in healthy donors (dated by TCRdb to about 2017). The library came from the immunoSEQ multiplex PCR assay. For the multiplex PCR, a mixture combining 60 forward primers for TCR Vbeta segments and 13 reverse primers for TCR Jbeta segments was used. The source is immuneACCESS, and TCRdb retained only in-frame sequences with V and J called. Part of the clones is not carried over; for the studies checked, unresolved V genes explain less than half of this, and the remainder is unexplained. The sample yields about 110,000 clones; 70% to 85% were counted once. Clones ranked in the top ten supply 2.5% to 3.5% of the sample. Sequencing was performed on PBMCs. The receptors shown here come from a woman between 40 and 55 years old in good health and CMV-seronegative.

The V call is TRBV9, the J call TRBJ1-6, with 11 nucleotides matching TRBD1. With V trimmed by 0 bases and J by 9 bases, 5 bases remained unmatched. The CDR3 consists of 16 residues. Per germline, CDR1 SGDLS and CDR2 YYNGEE. CDR3 nucleotides: TGTGCCAGCAGCGTAGCAGGTGGACAGGGGGCTTCACCCCTCCACTTT. This codes for CASSVAGGQGASPLHF.

The gene calls are TRBV11-2 and TRBJ2-5, with D possibly being TRBD1 (6 bases). CDR1 is SGHAT and CDR2 is FQNNGV in the germline V gene. Deletions cut 5 bases from V and 5 bases from J, with 18 bases between. This CDR3 spans 15 amino acids. CDR3 nucleotides: TGTGCCAGCAGCCCCCCAGGGGTCCCCCGGGAGACCCAGTACTTC. Amino acids: CASSPPGVPRETQYF. Combining the CDR3 with reference TRBV11-2 and TRBJ2-5 gives the whole variable domain EAGVAQSPRYKIIEKRQSVAFWCNPISGHATLYWYQQILGQGPKLLIQFQNNGVVDDSQLPKDRFSAERLKGVDSTLKIQPAKLEDSAVYLCASSPPGVPRETQYFGPGTRLLVL.

The chain has TRBV28 and TRBJ1-4; tentatively, D is TRBD1 (6 bases). Germline values: CDR1 MDHEN, CDR2 SYDVKM. This CDR3 is 13 amino acids long. V lost 5 bases, J lost 8 bases, and 12 bases lay in between. The CDR3 here is CASSQQGREKLFF. As DNA, the CDR3 is TGTGCCAGCAGTCAACAGGGCCGCGAAAAACTGTTTTTT.

The CDR3 spells CASSSERGETDTQYF. CDR3 DNA sequence: TGTGCCAGCAGCTCAGAGCGGGGGGAGACAGATACGCAGTATTTT. The genes are TRBV5-4 and TRBJ2-3, with TRBD2 identical over 9 bases. The CDR3 sequence is 15 residues long. V gave up 3 bases and J gave up 3 bases; unmatched junction bases: 5. Germline CDR1 reads SGHNT; CDR2 reads YYREEE (reference sequence).

The rearrangement joins TRBV28 to TRBJ2-5; unclear D gene. The V end was cut by 4 bases, the J end by 0 bases, with 9 bases between. The CDR3 is 14 amino acids. Germline assignment: CDR1 MDHEN and CDR2 SYDVKM. The CDR3 bases are TGTGCCAGCAGTTCCACCGGGTACCAAGAGACCCAGTACTTC. Its protein product is CASSSTGYQETQYF.

The V gene is TRBV19, the J gene TRBJ1-6; D is possibly TRBD1 (6 bases). This CDR3 has 15 residues. The V gene lost 3 bases and the J gene lost 11 bases, with 17 bases spanning the gap. Per germline, CDR1 LNHDA and CDR2 SQIVND (reference sequence). Written as DNA, the CDR3 is TGTGCCAGTAGTATCGGAAGCAGGGGCGAGGCACCCCTCCACTTT. Its protein product is CASSIGSRGEAPLHF.

The chain recombines TRBV5-1 with TRBJ2-5; D might be TRBD1 (6 bases). The length of the CDR3 is 14 residues. V was trimmed by 4 bases and J by 1 base, leaving 11 bases between them. CDR1 SGHRS and CDR2 YFSETQ come from the germline V gene. The CDR3 loop reads CASSLQGVQETQYF. The DNA for the CDR3 is TGCGCCAGCAGCCTACAGGGAGTCCAAGAGACCCAGTACTTC.

The chain joins TRBV10-3 to TRBJ1-1; a possible D gene is TRBD1 (6 bases). Trimming shortened V by 8 bases and J by 3 bases, and 13 bases separated the two germline ends. Germline V gene lookup returns CDR1 ENHRY and CDR2 SYGVKD. This CDR3 has 13 amino acids. This CDR3 is CAIARGADTEAFF. The CDR3 DNA follows: TGTGCCATCGCGCGGGGGGCCGACACTGAAGCTTTCTTT.

CDR3 residues: CASSSPAGGEQYF. DNA for the CDR3: TGTGCCAGCAGTTCCCCCGCGGGCGGGGAGCAGTACTTC. The chain couples TRBV6-1 to TRBJ2-7; a possible D gene is TRBD2 (5 bases). The V end lost 5 bases, the J end lost 7 bases, and 15 bases lay between the germline ends. The CDR3 sequence is 13 residues long. Germline CDR1 is MNHNS and CDR2 is SASEGT.